Each of the 16 T cell receptor beta chains below was sequenced from the same sample in a study of blood T cells in healthy people across ages. The use of a sample-barcoded 5' primer and a J-beta primer mix characterized a second PCR of roughly 7 to 12 cycles. TCRdb re-called the 5' RACE reads through MiXCR, storing one row per CDR3 protein. The table lists more than 700,000 distinct CDR3 sequences, 50% to 65% of them singletons. The sample comprised blood. The receptors derive from a man at least 80 years old in good health.

This clonotype occurred a few times. The rearrangement links TRBV27 to TRBJ2-7; D unresolved. V was clipped by 6 bases and J by 3 bases, with 12 bases between them. The germline V gene encodes CDR1 MNHEY and CDR2 SMNVEV (reference sequence). The CDR3 is 13 residues long. The chain's CDR3 is CASSLGRVYEQYF. The CDR3 nucleotides are TGTGCCAGCAGCTTAGGTAGAGTCTACGAGCAGTACTTC.

The table lists this clonotype with many counts. The chain couples TRBV7-2 to TRBJ2-7; TRBD2 matches at 8 bases. The CDR3 covers 15 residues. V was pared by 3 bases and J by 2 bases, with 6 bases of the junction left unmatched. Germline lookup yields CDR1 SGHTA and CDR2 FQGNSA. The CDR3 DNA follows: TGTGCCAGCAGCTTGGGGCGGGGGGCCACCTACGAGCAGTACTTC. This translates into CASSLGRGATYEQYF.

V is TRBV29-1 and J is TRBJ2-7; possibly TRBD1 for D (5 bases). The V end was cut by 5 bases, the J end by 6 bases, with 17 bases between. CDR1 SQVTM and CDR2 ANQGSEA come from the germline V gene. The CDR3 runs to 13 residues. CDR3 sequence: CSVLIGSRGEQYF. The CDR3 bases are TGCAGCGTTCTGATCGGATCTAGGGGCGAGCAGTACTTC.

This clonotype was observed once. This chain connects TRBV7-3 to TRBJ2-3, with 10 nucleotides matching TRBD2. V lost 3 bases to trimming and J lost 5 bases; unmatched junction nucleotides: 2. CDR1 and CDR2 from the germline V gene are SGHTA and FQGTGA. The CDR3 runs 14 residues. CDR3 in amino acids: CASSFSGRQDTQYF. CDR3 nucleotides: TGTGCCAGCAGCTTTAGCGGGAGGCAAGATACGCAGTATTTT.

The CDR3 loop reads CASSQDPGRAEAFF. Here the CDR3 DNA reads TGCGCCAGCAGCCAAGATCCGGGGAGGGCTGAAGCTTTCTTT. This chain joins TRBV4-1 and TRBJ1-1; D is ambiguous. CDR1 and CDR2 from the germline V gene are MGHRA and YSYEKL. V lost 0 bases to trimming and J lost 6 bases, with 11 bases between them. The CDR3 length is 14 residues.

The chain couples TRBV5-1 to TRBJ1-2, with D tentatively TRBD1 (6 bases). CDR3 length: 16 amino acids. V was trimmed by 5 bases and J by 0 bases, leaving 17 bases between them. Germline CDR1 SGHRS, CDR2 YFSETQ. CDR3 nucleotide sequence: TGCGCCAGCAGTTACAGACAGGCAGAATCTAACTATGGCTACACCTTC. Translated, it gives CASSYRQAESNYGYTF.

The chain carries TRBV29-1 and TRBJ2-5, with D perhaps being TRBD1 or TRBD2 (5 bases each). CDR1 and CDR2 (germline): SQVTM, ANQGSEA. V was clipped by 7 bases and J by 3 bases, with 12 bases between them. This CDR3 has 12 amino acids. The CDR3 nucleotides read TGCAGCGCTGGGGACCATAAAGAGACCCAGTACTTC. This sequence encodes CSAGDHKETQYF.

The rearrangement links TRBV5-1 to TRBJ1-1; 7 bases match TRBD1. J gave up 2 bases and V 4 bases, and 5 bases lay outside the gene matches. CDR3 length: 14 amino acids. Germline V gene sequence: CDR1 SGHRS, CDR2 YFSETQ. CDR3 region: CASSRDSFNTEAFF. CDR3 in DNA: TGCGCCAGCAGCCGGGACAGCTTTAACACTGAAGCTTTCTTT.

The chain is built from TRBV30 and TRBJ1-2; no clear D. The ends were cut back, 0 bases at V and 1 base at J, with 9 bases in the middle. Germline V CDR1 and CDR2: GTSNPN, SVGIG (reference sequence). The CDR3 length is 14 residues. The CDR3 reads CAWSVWGDNYGYTF. For the CDR3, the DNA is TGTGCCTGGAGTGTTTGGGGAGATAACTATGGCTACACCTTC.

This clonotype turned up a few times. The chain is built from TRBV6-5 and TRBJ1-2; D may be TRBD1 (5 bases). V lost 9 bases and J lost 4, with 9 bases in between. The CDR3 sequence is 11 residues long. Germline CDR1 and CDR2: MNHEY and SVGAGI. CDR3 amino acids: CASQGVYGYTF. The DNA of the CDR3 is TGTGCCAGTCAGGGAGTCTATGGCTACACCTTC.

V is TRBV7-2 and J is TRBJ2-1; D remains ambiguous. Germline V gene data show CDR1 as SGHTA and CDR2 as FQGNSA. This CDR3 is built from 12 residues. Trimming removed 1 base from V and 12 bases from J, with 10 bases in between. The chain's CDR3 is CASSLVMEGQFF. The CDR3 nucleotides read TGTGCCAGCAGCTTAGTGATGGAAGGGCAGTTCTTC.

The chain has TRBV5-1 and TRBJ1-2; D is unclear. CDR3 length: 15 residues. V was trimmed by 5 bases and J by 6 bases, leaving 20 bases between them. CDR1 and CDR2 (germline): SGHRS, YFSETQ. The CDR3 reads CASRLDTQIPHGYTF. The CDR3 DNA is TGCGCCAGCAGGCTTGACACCCAAATCCCCCATGGCTACACCTTC.

This sequence joins TRBV20-1 and TRBJ2-7, with no clear D. The CDR3 has 15 amino acids. Trimming pared 0 bases from V and 0 bases from J, leaving 12 bases between. In germline, CDR1 is DFQATT, CDR2 SNEGSKA (reference sequence). CDR3 amino acids: CSARDSRLSSYEQYF. CDR3 sequence (DNA): TGCAGTGCTAGAGATTCTCGCTTAAGCTCCTACGAGCAGTACTTC.

The V call is TRBV12-3 or TRBV12-4, the J call TRBJ1-2, with 11 bases that match TRBD1. The J segment lost 7 bases and the V segment lost 7 bases, leaving 8 bases of the junction unmatched. The CDR3 contains 14 residues. CDR3 in amino acids: CASIIGQGAGGYTF. CDR3 nucleotide sequence: TGTGCCAGCATCATCGGACAGGGGGCGGGTGGCTACACCTTC.

V and J are TRBV15 and TRBJ1-5; weak D call: TRBD1 (5 bases). Trimming removed 3 bases from V and 7 bases from J, with 13 bases in between. CDR3 size: 14 residues. Per germline, CDR1 LNHNV and CDR2 YYDKDF (reference sequence). The CDR3 protein is CATSRGTTGQPQHF. In nucleotides, the CDR3 is TGTGCCACCAGCAGGGGGACTACGGGGCAGCCCCAGCATTTT.

This chain links TRBV27 with TRBJ2-1, with D possibly being TRBD1 (6 bases). CDR1 and CDR2 from the germline V gene are MNHEY and SMNVEV (reference sequence). The CDR3 runs to 17 residues. The V end lost 0 bases, the J end lost 5 bases, and 17 bases lay between the germline ends. DNA of the CDR3: TGTGCCAGCAGTTTATCCCGGACAGTTCTCTGGGACAATGAGCAGTTCTTC. Translation gives CASSLSRTVLWDNEQFF.